This entry concerns a single T cell receptor beta chain. Its cognate antigen is unknown. The data derive from a study of cytomegalovirus exposure and HLA in healthy donors. Study-wide results and caveats: As was reported, the classifier diagnosed cytomegalovirus status with high specificity and sensitivity.

Donors came from a validation cohort of about 110 subjects, distinct from the first 666-subject cohort. Assay: immunoSEQ multiplex PCR; the TCRdb copy retains only in-frame clones and omits some. The sample has 200,000 or so clones, around four fifths seen once; the top ten hold roughly 7%. The clonotype comes from a man aged 18 to 29 in good health and CMV-seropositive. Sequenced material: PBMCs.

The CDR3 region is CSVEQRGGETQYF. The CDR3 coding sequence is TGCAGCGTTGAACAGCGGGGGGGGGAGACCCAGTACTTC. The V and J genes are TRBV29-1 and TRBJ2-5, with 10 bases matching TRBD2. V lost 2 bases to trimming and J lost 5 bases; unmatched junction nucleotides: 2. CDR1 SQVTM and CDR2 ANQGSEA come from the germline V gene. This CDR3 contains 13 residues. The complete variable domain, with remaining parts taken from reference TRBV29-1 and TRBJ2-5, reads SAVISQKPSRDICQRGTSLTIQCQVDSQVTMMFWYRQQPGQSLTLIATANQGSEATYESGFVIDKFPISRPNLTFSTLTVSNMSPEDSSIYLCSVEQRGGETQYFGPGTRLLVL.